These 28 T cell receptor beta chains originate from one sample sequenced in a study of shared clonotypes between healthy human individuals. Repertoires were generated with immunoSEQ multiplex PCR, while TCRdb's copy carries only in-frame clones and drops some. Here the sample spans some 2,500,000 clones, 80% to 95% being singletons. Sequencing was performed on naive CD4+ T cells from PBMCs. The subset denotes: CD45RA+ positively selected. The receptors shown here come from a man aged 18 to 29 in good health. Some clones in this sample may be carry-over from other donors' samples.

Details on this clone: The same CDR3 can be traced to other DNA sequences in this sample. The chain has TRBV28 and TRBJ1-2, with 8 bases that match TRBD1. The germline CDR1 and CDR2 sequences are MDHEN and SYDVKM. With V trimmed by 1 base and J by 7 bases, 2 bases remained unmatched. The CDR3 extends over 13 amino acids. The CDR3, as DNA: TGTGCCAGCAGTTTATACAGGGGGGGTGGCTACACCTTC. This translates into CASSLYRGGGYTF.

CDR3 in amino acids: CASSRRGARMNTEAFF. CDR3 coding DNA: TGTGCCAGTAGTAGACGGGGGGCTAGAATGAACACTGAAGCTTTCTTT. The chain links TRBV19 to TRBJ1-1; a weak D match, TRBD1 (6 bases). This CDR3 has 16 amino acids. Germline V gene lookup returns CDR1 LNHDA and CDR2 SQIVND (reference sequence). V was trimmed by 4 bases and J by 0 bases, leaving 15 bases between them.

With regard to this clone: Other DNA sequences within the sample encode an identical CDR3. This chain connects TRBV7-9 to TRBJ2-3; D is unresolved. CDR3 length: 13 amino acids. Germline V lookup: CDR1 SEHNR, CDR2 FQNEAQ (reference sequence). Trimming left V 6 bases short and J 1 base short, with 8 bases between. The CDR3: CASSPPGTDTQYF. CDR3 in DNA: TGTGCCAGCAGTCCCCCGGGCACAGATACGCAGTATTTT. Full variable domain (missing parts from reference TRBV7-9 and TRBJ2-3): DTGVSQNPRHKITKRGQNVTFRCDPISEHNRLYWYRQTLGQGPEFLTYFQNEAQLEKSRLLSDRFSAERPKGSFSTLEIQRTEQGDSAMYLCASSPPGTDTQYFGPGTRLTVL.

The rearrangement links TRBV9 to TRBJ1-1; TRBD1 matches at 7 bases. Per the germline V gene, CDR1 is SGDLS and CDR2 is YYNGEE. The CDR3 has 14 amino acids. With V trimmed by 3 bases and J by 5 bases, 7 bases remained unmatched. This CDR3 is CASSAHQGQTEAFF. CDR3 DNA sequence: TGTGCCAGCAGCGCCCACCAGGGACAGACTGAAGCTTTCTTT.

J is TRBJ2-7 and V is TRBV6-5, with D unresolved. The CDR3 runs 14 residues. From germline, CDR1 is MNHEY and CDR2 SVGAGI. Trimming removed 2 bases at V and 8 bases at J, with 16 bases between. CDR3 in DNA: TGTGCCAGCAGTTACAGGCCCTGGGCGGAACAGCAGTACTTC. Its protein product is CASSYRPWAEQQYF.

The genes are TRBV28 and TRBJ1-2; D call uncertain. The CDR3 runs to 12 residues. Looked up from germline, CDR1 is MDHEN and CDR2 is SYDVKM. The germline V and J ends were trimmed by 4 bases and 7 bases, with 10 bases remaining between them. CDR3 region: CASSSPGTGYTF. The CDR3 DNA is TGTGCCAGCAGTTCCCCGGGCACTGGCTACACCTTC.

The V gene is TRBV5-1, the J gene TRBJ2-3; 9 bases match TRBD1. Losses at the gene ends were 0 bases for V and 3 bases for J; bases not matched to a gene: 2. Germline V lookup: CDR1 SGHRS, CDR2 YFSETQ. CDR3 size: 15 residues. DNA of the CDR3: TGCGCCAGCAGCTTGGACAGGGGGCCGACAGATACGCAGTATTTT. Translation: CASSLDRGPTDTQYF. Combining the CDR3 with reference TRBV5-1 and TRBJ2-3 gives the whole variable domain KAGVTQTPRYLIKTRGQQVTLSCSPISGHRSVSWYQQTPGQGLQFLFEYFSETQRNKGNFPGRFSGRQFSNSRSEMNVSTLELGDSALYLCASSLDRGPTDTQYFGPGTRLTVL.

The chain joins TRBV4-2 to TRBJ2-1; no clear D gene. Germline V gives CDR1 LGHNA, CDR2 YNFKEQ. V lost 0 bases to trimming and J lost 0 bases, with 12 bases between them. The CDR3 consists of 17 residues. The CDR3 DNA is TGTGCCAGCAGCCAAGAAGGCGAGGCCAGCTCCTACAATGAGCAGTTCTTC. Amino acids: CASSQEGEASSYNEQFF.

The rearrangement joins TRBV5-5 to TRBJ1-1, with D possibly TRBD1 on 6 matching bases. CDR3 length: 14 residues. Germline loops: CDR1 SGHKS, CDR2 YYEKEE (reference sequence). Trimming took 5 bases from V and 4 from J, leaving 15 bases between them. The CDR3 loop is CASRTRGVGTEAFF. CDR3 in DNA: TGTGCCAGCAGGACTAGGGGGGTAGGCACTGAAGCTTTCTTT.

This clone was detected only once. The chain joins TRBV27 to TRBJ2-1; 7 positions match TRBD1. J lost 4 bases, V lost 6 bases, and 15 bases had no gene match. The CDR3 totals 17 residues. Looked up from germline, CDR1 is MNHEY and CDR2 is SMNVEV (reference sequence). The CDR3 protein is CASSHNRYWTGYNEQFF. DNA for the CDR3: TGTGCCAGCAGCCATAATCGATACTGGACAGGATACAATGAGCAGTTCTTC.

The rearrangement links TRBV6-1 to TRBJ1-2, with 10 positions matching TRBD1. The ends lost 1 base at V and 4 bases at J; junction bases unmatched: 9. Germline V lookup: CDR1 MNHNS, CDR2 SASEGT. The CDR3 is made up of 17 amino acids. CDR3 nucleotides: TGTGCCAGCAGTGAAGGGGGGACAGGGGCATCCCTCTATGGCTACACCTTC. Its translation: CASSEGGTGASLYGYTF.

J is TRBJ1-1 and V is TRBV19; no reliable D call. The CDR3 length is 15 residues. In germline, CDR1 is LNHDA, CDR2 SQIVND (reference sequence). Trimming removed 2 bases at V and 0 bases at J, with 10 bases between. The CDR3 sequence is CASSIRVSMNTEAFF. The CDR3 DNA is TGTGCCAGTAGTATAAGGGTATCCATGAACACTGAAGCTTTCTTT.

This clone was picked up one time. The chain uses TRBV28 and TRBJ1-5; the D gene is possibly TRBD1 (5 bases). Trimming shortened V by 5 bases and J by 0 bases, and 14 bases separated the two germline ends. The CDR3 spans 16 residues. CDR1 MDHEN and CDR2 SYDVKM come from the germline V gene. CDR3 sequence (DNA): TGTGCCAGCAGTGGGGGGAGAGGGGTTAGCAATCAGCCCCAGCATTTT. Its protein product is CASSGGRGVSNQPQHF.

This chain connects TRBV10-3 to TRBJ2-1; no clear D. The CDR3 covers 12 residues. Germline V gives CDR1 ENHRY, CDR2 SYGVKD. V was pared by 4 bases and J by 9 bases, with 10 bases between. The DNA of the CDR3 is TGTGCCATCAGTGCCTCTCAGGCTGAGCAGTTCTTC. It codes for CAISASQAEQFF.

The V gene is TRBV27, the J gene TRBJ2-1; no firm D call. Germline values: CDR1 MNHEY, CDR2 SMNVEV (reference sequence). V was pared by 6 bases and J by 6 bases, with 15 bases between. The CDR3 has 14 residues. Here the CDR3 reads CASRARAHSNEQFF. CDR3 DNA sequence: TGTGCCAGCAGGGCCCGGGCCCATTCCAATGAGCAGTTCTTC.

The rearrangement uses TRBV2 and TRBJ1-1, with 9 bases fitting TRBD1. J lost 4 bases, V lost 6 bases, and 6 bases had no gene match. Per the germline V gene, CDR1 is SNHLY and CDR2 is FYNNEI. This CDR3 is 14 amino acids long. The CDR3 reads CASRDGQGSTEAFF. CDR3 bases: TGTGCCAGCAGGGATGGACAGGGGAGCACTGAAGCTTTCTTT.

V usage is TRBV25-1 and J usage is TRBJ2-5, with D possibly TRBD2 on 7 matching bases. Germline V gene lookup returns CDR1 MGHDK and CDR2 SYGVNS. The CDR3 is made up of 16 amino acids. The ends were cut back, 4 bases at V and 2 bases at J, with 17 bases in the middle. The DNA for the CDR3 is TGTGCCAGCAGTGGAGGCGACGGGGGGCGGCAAGAGACCCAGTACTTC. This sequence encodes CASSGGDGGRQETQYF.

For the CDR3, the DNA is TGCGCCAGCAGCCGGGACAGGGGGTTTTTTGGTGGGGCCAACGTCCTGACTTTC. As protein: CASSRDRGFFGGANVLTF. The V gene is TRBV10-2, the J gene TRBJ2-6, with TRBD1 matching over 11 bases. Germline V CDR1 and CDR2: WSHSY, SAAADI. The length of the CDR3 is 18 residues. The ends lost 6 bases at V and 3 bases at J; junction bases unmatched: 10.

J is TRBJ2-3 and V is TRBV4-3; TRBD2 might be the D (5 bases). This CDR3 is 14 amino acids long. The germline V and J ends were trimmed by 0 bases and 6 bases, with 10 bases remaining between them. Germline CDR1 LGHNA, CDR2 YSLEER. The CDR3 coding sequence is TGCGCCAGCAGCCAAGATTTGAGGAGGGATACGCAGTATTTT. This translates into CASSQDLRRDTQYF.

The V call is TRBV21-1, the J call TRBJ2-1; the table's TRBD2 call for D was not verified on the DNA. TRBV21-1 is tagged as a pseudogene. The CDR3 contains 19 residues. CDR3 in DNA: TGTGCCAGCAGCAAAGTTCCTAGCGGGGAAGGCTGCTCCTACAATGAGCAGTTCTTC. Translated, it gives CASSKVPSGEGCSYNEQFF.

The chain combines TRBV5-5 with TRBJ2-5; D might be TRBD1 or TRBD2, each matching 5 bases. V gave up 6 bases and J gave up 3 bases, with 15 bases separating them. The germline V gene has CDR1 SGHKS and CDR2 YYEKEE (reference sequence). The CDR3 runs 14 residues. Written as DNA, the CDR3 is TGTGCCAGCAACAAGGGGACCTCGGAAGAGACCCAGTACTTC. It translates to CASNKGTSEETQYF.

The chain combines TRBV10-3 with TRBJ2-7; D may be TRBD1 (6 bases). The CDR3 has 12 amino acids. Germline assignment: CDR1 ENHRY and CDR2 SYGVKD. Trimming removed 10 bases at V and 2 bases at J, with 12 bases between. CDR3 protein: CATTGRTYEQYF. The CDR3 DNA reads TGTGCCACCACAGGGCGGACCTACGAGCAGTACTTC.

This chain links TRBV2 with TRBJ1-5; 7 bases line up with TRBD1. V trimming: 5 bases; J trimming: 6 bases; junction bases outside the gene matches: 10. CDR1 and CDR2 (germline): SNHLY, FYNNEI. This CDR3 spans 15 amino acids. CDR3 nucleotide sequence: TGTGCCAGCAGTCTGTTAGGGGGCTTGGGTCAGCCCCAGCATTTT. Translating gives CASSLLGGLGQPQHF. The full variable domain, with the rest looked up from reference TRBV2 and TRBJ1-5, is EPEVTQTPSHQVTQMGQEVILRCVPISNHLYFYWYRQILGQKVEFLVSFYNNEISEKSEIFDDQFSVERPDGSNFTLKIRSTKLEDSAMYFCASSLLGGLGQPQHFGDGTRLSIL.

CDR3 DNA sequence: TGTGCCAGCAGCGCCAGAGGAGGGACAGGGTTCACAGATACGCAGTATTTT. Translating gives CASSARGGTGFTDTQYF. The genes are TRBV9 and TRBJ2-3; 9 nucleotides agree with TRBD1. The CDR3 covers 17 residues. Trimming took 3 bases from V and 2 from J; bases not matched to a gene: 10. Looked up from germline, CDR1 is SGDLS and CDR2 is YYNGEE. Filled out from reference TRBV9 and TRBJ2-3, the complete variable domain reads DSGVTQTPKHLITATGQRVTLRCSPRSGDLSVYWYQQSLDQGLQFLIQYYNGEERAKGNILERFSAQQFPDLHSELNLSSLELGDSALYFCASSARGGTGFTDTQYFGPGTRLTVL.

In nucleotides, the CDR3 is TGTGCCAGCAGTTTATCTACAGGGGGTTCTCAGCCCCAGCATTTT. It encodes CASSLSTGGSQPQHF. The chain is built from TRBV28 and TRBJ1-5, with TRBD1 identical over 8 bases. Germline loops: CDR1 MDHEN, CDR2 SYDVKM. J was trimmed by 6 bases and V by 1 base; bases with no gene match: 5. CDR3 length: 15 residues.

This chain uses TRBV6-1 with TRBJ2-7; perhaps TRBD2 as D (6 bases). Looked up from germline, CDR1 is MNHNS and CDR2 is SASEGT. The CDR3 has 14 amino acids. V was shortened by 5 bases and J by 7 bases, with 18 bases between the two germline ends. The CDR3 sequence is CASSRDSRPGEQYF. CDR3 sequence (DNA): TGTGCCAGCAGTCGGGACTCCCGACCTGGTGAGCAGTACTTC.

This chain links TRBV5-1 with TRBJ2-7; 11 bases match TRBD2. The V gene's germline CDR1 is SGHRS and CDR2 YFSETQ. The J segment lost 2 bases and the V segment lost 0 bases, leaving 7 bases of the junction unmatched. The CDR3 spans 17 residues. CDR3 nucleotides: TGCGCCAGCAGCTTGGGACTAGCGGGATCAACCCCCTACGAGCAGTACTTC. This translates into CASSLGLAGSTPYEQYF.

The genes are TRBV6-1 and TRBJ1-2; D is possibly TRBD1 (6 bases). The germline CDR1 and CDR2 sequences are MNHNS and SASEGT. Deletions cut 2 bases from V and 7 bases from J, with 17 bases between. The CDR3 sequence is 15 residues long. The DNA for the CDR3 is TGTGCCAGCAGTGAAATGGGGGGCCAGACCGGTGGCTACACCTTC. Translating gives CASSEMGGQTGGYTF.